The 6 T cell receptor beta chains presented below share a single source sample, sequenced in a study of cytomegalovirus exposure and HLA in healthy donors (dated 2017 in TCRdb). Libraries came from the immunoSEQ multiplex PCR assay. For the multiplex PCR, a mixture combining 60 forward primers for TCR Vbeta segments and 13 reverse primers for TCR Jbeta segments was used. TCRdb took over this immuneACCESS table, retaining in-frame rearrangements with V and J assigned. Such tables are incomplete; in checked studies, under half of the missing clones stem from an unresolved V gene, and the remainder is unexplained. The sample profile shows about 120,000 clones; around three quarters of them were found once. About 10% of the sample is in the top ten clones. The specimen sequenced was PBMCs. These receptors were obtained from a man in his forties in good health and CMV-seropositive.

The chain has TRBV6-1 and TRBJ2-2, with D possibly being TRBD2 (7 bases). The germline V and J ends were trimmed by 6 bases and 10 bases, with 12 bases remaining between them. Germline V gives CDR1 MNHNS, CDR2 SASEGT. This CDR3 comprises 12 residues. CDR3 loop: CASRRGGLELFF. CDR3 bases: TGTGCCAGCAGGAGGGGGGGACTGGAGCTGTTTTTT.

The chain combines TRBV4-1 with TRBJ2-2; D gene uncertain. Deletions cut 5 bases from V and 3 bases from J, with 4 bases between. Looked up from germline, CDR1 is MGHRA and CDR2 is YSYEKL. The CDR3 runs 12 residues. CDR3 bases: TGCGCCAGCAGCTCCTACACCGGGGAGCTGTTTTTT. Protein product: CASSSYTGELFF.

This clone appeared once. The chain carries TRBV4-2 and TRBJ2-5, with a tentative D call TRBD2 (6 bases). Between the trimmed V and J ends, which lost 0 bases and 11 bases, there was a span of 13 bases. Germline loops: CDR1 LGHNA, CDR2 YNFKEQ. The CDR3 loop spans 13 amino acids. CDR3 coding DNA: TGTGCCAGCAGCCAAGATATTAGGAGGGAGCAGTACTTC. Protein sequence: CASSQDIRREQYF.

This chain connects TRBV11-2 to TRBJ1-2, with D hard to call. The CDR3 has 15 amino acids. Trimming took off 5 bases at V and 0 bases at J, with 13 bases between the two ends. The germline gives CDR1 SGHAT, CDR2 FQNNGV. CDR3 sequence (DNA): TGTGCCAGCAGCCCCCTAGCCCCCTCTAACTATGGCTACACCTTC. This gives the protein CASSPLAPSNYGYTF. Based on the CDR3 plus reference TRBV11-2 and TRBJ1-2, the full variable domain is EAGVAQSPRYKIIEKRQSVAFWCNPISGHATLYWYQQILGQGPKLLIQFQNNGVVDDSQLPKDRFSAERLKGVDSTLKIQPAKLEDSAVYLCASSPLAPSNYGYTFGSGTRLTVV.

DNA of the CDR3: TGTGCCAGCTCAGAGATACAGGGGACGTTTGGAAACACCATATATTTT. It encodes CASSEIQGTFGNTIYF. The V and J genes are TRBV18 and TRBJ1-3; 7 nucleotides agree with TRBD1. V dropped 5 bases and J dropped 3; count of bases not matched to a gene: 10. Germline V gene data show CDR1 as KGHSH and CDR2 as LQKENI. CDR3 length equals 16 residues.

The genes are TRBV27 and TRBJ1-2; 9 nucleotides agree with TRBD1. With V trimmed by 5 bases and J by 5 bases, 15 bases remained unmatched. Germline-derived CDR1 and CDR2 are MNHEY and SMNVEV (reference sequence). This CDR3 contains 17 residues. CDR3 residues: CASSPNSGTGTRYGYTF. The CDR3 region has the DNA TGTGCCAGCAGTCCCAATTCCGGGACAGGGACTAGATATGGCTACACCTTC.